The T cell receptor (beta chain) under discussion was sequenced for a study of neoadjuvant nivolumab and ipilimumab in lung cancer. General observations from the study: Resected tumors had greater TCR richness and clonality than uninvolved lung. A small number of samples were TCR sequenced. From pretherapy to surgery, tumor richness and clonality rose with dual therapy. Pathologic regression was not significantly tied to TCR clonality.

The germline V gene has CDR1 LGHNA and CDR2 YSLEER. The CDR3 covers 15 residues. Trimming shortened V by 0 bases and J by 2 bases, and 9 bases separated the two germline ends. A remark on this clone: Antigen specificity is unknown.

TCRdb's table, derived via immunoSEQ multiplex PCR, lists solely in-frame clones and lacks some. The sample has some 38,000 clones, 80% to 90% seen once. The specimen comprised peripheral blood, sampled before neoadjuvant nivolumab, alone or with ipilimumab. This sequence joins TRBV4-3 and TRBJ2-3; D may be TRBD2 (6 bases). The TCR sequence derives from an adult with non-small cell lung cancer. The CDR3, as DNA: TGCGCCAGCAGCCAAGAACTAGCAGTCACAGATACGCAGTATTTT. Translating it yields CASSQELAVTDTQYF.